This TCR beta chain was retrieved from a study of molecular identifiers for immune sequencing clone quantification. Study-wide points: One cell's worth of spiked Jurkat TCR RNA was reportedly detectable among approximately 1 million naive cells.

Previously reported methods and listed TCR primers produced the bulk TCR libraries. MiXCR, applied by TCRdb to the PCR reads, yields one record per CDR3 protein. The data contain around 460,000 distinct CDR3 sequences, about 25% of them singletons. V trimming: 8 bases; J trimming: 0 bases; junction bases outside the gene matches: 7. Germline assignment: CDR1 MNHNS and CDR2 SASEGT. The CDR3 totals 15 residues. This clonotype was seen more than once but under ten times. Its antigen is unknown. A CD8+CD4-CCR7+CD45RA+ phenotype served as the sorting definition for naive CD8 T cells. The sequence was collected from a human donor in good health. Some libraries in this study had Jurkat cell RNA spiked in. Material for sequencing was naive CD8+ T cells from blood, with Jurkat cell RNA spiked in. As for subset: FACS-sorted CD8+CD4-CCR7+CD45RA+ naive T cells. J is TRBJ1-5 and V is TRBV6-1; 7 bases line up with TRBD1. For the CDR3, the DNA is TGTGCCAGCCGGGACAGCCGGTTTAGCAATCAGCCCCAGCATTTT. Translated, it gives CASRDSRFSNQPQHF.